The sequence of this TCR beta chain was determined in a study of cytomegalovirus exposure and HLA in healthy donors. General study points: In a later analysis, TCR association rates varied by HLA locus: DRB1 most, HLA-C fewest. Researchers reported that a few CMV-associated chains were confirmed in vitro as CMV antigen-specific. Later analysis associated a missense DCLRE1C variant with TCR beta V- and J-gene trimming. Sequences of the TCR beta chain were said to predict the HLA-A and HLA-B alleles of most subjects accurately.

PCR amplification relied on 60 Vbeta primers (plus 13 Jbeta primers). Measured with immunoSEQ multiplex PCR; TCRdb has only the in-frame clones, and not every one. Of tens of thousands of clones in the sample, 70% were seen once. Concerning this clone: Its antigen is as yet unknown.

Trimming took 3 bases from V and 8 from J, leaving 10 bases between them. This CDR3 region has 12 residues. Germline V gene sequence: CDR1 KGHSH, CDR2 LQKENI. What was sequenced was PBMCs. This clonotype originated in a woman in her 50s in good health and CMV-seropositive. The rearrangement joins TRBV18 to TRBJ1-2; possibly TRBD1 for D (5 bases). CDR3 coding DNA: TGTGCCAGCTCACCTTCAGGGCAAGGCTACACCTTC. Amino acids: CASSPSGQGYTF.